This T cell receptor (beta chain) was found in a study of beta chain features in type 1 diabetes. Comments on this clone: What it recognizes is unknown.

The study reverse transcribed the entire isolated RNA, so it sequenced expressed TCRB transcripts. The protocol was immunoSEQ multiplex PCR, while the TCRdb copy is restricted to in-frame clones and leaves out a portion. The top ten clones hold roughly 1.5% of a sample with about 52,000 clones, approximately 45% of them seen once. Study outcomes and limitations: Reads derived from cDNA could over-represent cells showing high TCR expression. For Type 1 diabetes patients, all four CD4+ subsets carried TCRB CDR3s that were moderately but significantly shorter.

This CDR3 has 14 residues. Germline lookup yields CDR1 LNHDA and CDR2 SQIVND (reference sequence). Deletions cut 7 bases from V and 9 bases from J, with 19 bases between. The sequenced material came from Tregs from blood. This receptor was taken from a man aged 25 to 40 with type 1 diabetes. The chain carries TRBV19 and TRBJ1-5; no firm D call. DNA of the CDR3: TGTGCCAGTACCCCCCCCAGTGGTTCACGGCCCCAGCATTTT. This encodes CASTPPSGSRPQHF.